Following are 3 T cell receptor beta chains from one sample sequenced in a study of T cells in women clearing cervical HPV infection. The table came from immunoSEQ multiplex PCR; TCRdb's copy has only in-frame clones and leaves some out. The sample has roughly 20,000 clones, and its top ten clones hold roughly 5.4%. The source material was blood buffy coat. Receptors originate from a woman aged 18 to 75 with a cervical HPV16 infection that either progressed to CIN3+ or cleared (not recorded which).

In regard to this clone: The CDR3 goes on 3 residues after the read ends, and that part is filled in from the germline J gene. The chain joins TRBV5-1 to TRBJ2-5; 13 bases line up with TRBD2. There are 16 residues in the CDR3. J gave up 5 bases and V 3 bases, and 7 bases lay outside the gene matches. Germline-derived CDR1 and CDR2 are SGHRS and YFSETQ. The CDR3 reads CASSSGTSGVLETQYF. The sequenced part of the CDR3 DNA is TGCGCCAGCAGCTCAGGGACTAGCGGGGTTCTCGAGACC.

Comment on this clone: The read finishes 3 residues shy of the CDR3 end, and the germline J gene is used to complete it. The gene calls are TRBV20-1 and TRBJ2-7, with D perhaps matching TRBD1 (6 bases). Trimming cost V 6 bases and J 0 bases, with 12 bases left between them. Per the germline V gene, CDR1 is DFQATT and CDR2 is SNEGSKA (reference sequence). This CDR3 is 13 amino acids long. CDR3 DNA (partial): TGCAGTGCAAAAAGGGGGAGCTCCTACGAG. Amino acids: CSAKRGSSYE. The whole CDR3 protein is CSAKRGSSYEQYF.

As for this clone: From the germline J gene comes the end of the CDR3, since the read stops 3 residues before it. The rearrangement joins TRBV4-2 to TRBJ2-3, with a tentative D call TRBD1 (6 bases). This CDR3 is 17 amino acids long. Per germline, CDR1 LGHNA and CDR2 YNFKEQ. CDR3 DNA (partial): TGTGCCAGCAGCCCCATGTGGACAGCTTATAGCAATCAGCCG. As protein: CASSPMWTAYSNQP. The whole CDR3 reads CASSPMWTAYSNQPQYF.